Detailed here is one T cell receptor beta chain. The antigen is not known. RNA extraction was followed by reverse transcription into cDNA, which acted as the sequencing template. Data came from immunoSEQ multiplex PCR; TCRdb stores just in-frame clones and leaves some out. The table includes over 85,000 clones, around 70% detected once. The data originate from a study of CD8+ T cells in alopecia areata. Overall study findings and caveats: With just one nonresponder, it is still uncertain whether baseline CD8+ expansion relates to response. Scalp and blood retained many expanded lesional clones during tofacitinib.

Documented treatment: oral pan-JAK inhibitor, 5-10 mg twice daily. Using a FACSAria, the CD4+ and CD8+ T cells were sorted from the PBMCs. Germline CDR1 reads SQVTM; CDR2 reads ANQGSEA. Unmatched junction bases numbered 3, after V lost 4 bases and J lost 6 bases. This CDR3 is 12 amino acids long. The chain uses TRBV29-1 and TRBJ2-7; TRBD1 agrees at 10 bases. Sequencing was performed on CD8+ T cells sorted from blood, taken around week 44, from a patient treated with tofacitinib. The TCR originated in a human donor with alopecia areata. In DNA, the CDR3 is TGCAGCGTTGGACAGGGGGCCGGCGAGCAGTACTTC. Protein sequence: CSVGQGAGEQYF.